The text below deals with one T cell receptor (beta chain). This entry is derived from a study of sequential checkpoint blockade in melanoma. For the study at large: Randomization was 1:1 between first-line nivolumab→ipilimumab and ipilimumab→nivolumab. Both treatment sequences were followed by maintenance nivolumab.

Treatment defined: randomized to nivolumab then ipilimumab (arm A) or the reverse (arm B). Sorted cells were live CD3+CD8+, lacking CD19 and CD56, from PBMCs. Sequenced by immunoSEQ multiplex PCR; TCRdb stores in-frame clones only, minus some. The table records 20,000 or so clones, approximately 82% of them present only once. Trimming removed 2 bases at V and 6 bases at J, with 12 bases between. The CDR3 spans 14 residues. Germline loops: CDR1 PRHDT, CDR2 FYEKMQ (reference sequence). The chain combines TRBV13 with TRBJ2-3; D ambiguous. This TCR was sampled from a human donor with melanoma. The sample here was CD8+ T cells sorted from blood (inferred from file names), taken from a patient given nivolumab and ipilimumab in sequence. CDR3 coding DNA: TGTGCCAGCAGCTTAAATCGAAGCCCGGATACGCAGTATTTT. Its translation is CASSLNRSPDTQYF. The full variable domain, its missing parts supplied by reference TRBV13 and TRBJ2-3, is AAGVIQSPRHLIKEKRETATLKCYPIPRHDTVYWYQQGPGQDPQFLISFYEKMQSDKGSIPDRFSAQQFSDYHSELNMSSLELGDSALYFCASSLNRSPDTQYFGPGTRLTVL.